The present entry profiles one T cell receptor beta chain with its context. Its antigen remains unknown. These data come from a study of shared clonotypes between healthy human individuals. Study-level findings and limits: There were few donors, and this limited the genetic and exposure-history diversity represented.

V was clipped by 0 bases and J by 0 bases, with 6 bases between them. CDR1 and CDR2 from the germline V gene are SQVTM and ANQGSEA. The CDR3 runs 15 residues. Sorted-subset replicate PCR reactions were performed with 200 ng DNA, corresponding to 30,000 to 35,000 T cell genomes. Clones were read by immunoSEQ multiplex PCR, and TCRdb kept only the in-frame ones, dropping some. Of roughly 1,600,000 clones in the sample, 98% are singletons; the top ten hold 0.36%. The study enrolled healthy HIV-negative adults without recent acute infections or vaccinations as donors. This chain joins TRBV29-1 and TRBJ2-6; D unclear. The clonotype comes from a man between 25 and 39 years old in good health. Source material: naive CD4+ T cells sorted from blood. The subset here: CD45RA+ positively selected. The CDR3 DNA sequence: TGCAGCGTTGAAGATACCTACTCTGGGGCCAACGTCCTGACTTTC. Translated: CSVEDTYSGANVLTF.